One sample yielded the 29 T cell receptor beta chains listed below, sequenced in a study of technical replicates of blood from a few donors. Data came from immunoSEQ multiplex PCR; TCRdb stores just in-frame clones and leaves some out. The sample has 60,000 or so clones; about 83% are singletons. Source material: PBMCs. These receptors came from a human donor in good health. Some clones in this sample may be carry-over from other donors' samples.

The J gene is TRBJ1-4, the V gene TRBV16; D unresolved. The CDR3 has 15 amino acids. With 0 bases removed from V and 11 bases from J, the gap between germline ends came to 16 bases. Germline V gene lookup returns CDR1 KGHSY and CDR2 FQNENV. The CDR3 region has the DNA TGTGCCAGCAGCCAATCGACGACACGGGGTGTGAAACTGTTTTTT. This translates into CASSQSTTRGVKLFF.

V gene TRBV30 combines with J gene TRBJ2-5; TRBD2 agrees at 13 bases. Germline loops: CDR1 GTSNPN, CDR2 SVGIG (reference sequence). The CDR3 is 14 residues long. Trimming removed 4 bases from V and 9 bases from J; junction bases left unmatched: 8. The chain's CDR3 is CAWTRLAGGGAQYF. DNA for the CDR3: TGTGCCTGGACTAGACTAGCGGGAGGAGGGGCCCAGTACTTC.

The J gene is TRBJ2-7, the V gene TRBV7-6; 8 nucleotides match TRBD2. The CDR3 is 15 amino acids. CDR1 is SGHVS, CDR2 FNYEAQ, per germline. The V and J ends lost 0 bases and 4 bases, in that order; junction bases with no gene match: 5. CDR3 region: CASSLAQRERYEQYF. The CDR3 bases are TGTGCCAGCAGCTTAGCCCAGCGGGAGAGGTACGAGCAGTACTTC.

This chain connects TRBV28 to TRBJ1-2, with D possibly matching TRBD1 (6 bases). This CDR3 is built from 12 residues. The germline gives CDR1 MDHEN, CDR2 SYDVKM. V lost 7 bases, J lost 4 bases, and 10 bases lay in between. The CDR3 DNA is TGTGCCAGCACACAGGGCAGCTATGGCTACACCTTC. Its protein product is CASTQGSYGYTF.

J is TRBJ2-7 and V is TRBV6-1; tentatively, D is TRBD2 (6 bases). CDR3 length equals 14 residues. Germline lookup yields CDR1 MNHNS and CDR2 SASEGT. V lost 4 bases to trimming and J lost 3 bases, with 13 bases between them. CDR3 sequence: CASSARDWSYEQYF. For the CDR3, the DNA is TGTGCCAGCAGTGCGAGGGACTGGAGCTACGAGCAGTACTTC.

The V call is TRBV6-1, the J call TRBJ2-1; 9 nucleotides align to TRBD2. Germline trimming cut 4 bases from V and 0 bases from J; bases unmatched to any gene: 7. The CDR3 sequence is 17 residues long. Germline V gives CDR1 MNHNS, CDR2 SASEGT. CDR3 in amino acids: CASSGGTSLSSYNEQFF. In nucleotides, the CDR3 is TGTGCCAGCAGTGGGGGGACTAGCCTAAGCTCCTACAATGAGCAGTTCTTC.

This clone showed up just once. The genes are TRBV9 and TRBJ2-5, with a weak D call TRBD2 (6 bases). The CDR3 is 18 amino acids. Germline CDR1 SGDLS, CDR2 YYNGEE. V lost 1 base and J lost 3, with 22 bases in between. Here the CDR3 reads CASSVSAGRASSKETQYF. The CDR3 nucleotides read TGTGCCAGCAGCGTATCGGCGGGAAGGGCTAGCAGTAAAGAGACCCAGTACTTC.

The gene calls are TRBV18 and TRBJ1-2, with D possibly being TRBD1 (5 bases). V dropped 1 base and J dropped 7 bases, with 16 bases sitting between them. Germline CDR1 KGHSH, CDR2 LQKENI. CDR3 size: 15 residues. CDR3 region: CASSPQTEFTTGYTF. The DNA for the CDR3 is TGTGCCAGCTCACCACAGACAGAGTTTACTACTGGCTACACCTTC. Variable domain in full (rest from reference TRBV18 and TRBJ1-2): NAGVMQNPRHLVRRRGQEARLRCSPMKGHSHVYWYRQLPEEGLKFMVYLQKENIIDESGMPKERFSAEFPKEGPSILRIQQVVRGDSAAYFCASSPQTEFTTGYTFGSGTRLTVV.

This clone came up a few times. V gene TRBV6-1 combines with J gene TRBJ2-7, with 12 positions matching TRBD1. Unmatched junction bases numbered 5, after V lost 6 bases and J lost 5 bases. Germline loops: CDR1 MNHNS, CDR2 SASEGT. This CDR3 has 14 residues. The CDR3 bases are TGTGCCAGCAGCCGGGACAGGGGGCGCGACGAGCAGTACTTC. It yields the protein CASSRDRGRDEQYF.

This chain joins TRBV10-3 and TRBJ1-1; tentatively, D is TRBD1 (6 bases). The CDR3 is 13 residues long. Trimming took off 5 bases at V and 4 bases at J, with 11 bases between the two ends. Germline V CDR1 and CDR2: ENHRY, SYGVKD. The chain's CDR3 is CAISTGPGTEAFF. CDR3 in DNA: TGTGCCATCAGTACAGGGCCGGGCACTGAAGCTTTCTTT.

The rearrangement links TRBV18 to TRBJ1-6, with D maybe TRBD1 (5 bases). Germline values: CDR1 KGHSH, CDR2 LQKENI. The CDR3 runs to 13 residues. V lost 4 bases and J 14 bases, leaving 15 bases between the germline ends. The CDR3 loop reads CASSHRDSMALHF. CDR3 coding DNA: TGTGCCAGCTCACACCGGGACTCCATGGCCCTCCACTTT.

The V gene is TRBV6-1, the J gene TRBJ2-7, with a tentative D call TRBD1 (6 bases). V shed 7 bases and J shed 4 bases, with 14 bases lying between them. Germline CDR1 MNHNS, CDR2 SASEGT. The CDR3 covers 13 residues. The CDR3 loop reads CASTMGQNYEQYF. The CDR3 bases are TGTGCCAGCACTATGGGACAAAATTACGAGCAGTACTTC.

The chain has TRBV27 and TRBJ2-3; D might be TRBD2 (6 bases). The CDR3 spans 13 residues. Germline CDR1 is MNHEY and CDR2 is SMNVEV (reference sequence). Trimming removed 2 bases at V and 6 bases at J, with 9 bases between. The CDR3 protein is CASSLTRGDTQYF. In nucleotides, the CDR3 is TGTGCCAGCAGTTTAACCCGGGGGGATACGCAGTATTTT.

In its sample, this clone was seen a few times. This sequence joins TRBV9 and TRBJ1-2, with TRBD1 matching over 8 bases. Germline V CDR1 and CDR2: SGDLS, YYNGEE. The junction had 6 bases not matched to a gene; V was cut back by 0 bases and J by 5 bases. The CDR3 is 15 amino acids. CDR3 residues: CASSVENRGVYGYTF. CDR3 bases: TGTGCCAGCAGCGTAGAGAACAGGGGGGTATATGGCTACACCTTC.

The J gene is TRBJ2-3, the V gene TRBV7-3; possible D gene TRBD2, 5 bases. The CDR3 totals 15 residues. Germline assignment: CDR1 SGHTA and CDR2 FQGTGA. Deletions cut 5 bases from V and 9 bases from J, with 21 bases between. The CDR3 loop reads CASSVGLRGFSTQYF. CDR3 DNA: TGTGCCAGCAGCGTGGGATTACGGGGATTTTCGACGCAGTATTTT.

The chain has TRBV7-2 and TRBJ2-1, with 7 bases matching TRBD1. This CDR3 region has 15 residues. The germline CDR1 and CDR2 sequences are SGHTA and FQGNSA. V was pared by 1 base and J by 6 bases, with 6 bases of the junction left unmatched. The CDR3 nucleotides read TGTGCCAGCAGCTTAGAAGACAGGGTTATCAATGAGCAGTTCTTC. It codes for CASSLEDRVINEQFF.

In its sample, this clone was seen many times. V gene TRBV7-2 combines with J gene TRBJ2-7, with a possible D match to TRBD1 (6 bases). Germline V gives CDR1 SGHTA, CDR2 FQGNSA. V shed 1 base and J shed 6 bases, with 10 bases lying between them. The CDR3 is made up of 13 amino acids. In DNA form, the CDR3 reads TGTGCCAGCAGCTTAGAACAGGGTGTCGAGCAGTACTTC. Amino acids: CASSLEQGVEQYF.

The CDR3 spells CASSQDRQYEQYF. CDR3 nucleotide sequence: TGCGCCAGCAGCCAAGATAGACAATACGAGCAGTACTTC. This chain links TRBV4-1 with TRBJ2-7; D is unresolved. Per the germline V gene, CDR1 is MGHRA and CDR2 is YSYEKL. This CDR3 has 13 amino acids. The V end lost 0 bases, the J end lost 4 bases, and 7 bases lay between the germline ends.

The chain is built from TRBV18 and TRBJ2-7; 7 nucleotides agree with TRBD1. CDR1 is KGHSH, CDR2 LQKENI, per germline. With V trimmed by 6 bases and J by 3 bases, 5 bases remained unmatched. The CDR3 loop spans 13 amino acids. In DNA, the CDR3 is TGTGCCAGCTCCCGGGACAGAGACTACGAGCAGTACTTC. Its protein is CASSRDRDYEQYF.

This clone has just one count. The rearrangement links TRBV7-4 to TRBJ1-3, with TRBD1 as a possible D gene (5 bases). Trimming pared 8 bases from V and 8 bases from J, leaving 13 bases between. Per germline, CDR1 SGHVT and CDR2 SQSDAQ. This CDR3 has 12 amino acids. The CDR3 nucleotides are TGTGCCAGCGTAATAGGAGGGGACACCATATATTTT. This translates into CASVIGGDTIYF.

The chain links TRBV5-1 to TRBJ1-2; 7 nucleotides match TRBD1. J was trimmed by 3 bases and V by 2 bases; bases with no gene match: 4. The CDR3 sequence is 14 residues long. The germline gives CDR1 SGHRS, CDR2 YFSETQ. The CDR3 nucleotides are TGCGCCAGCAGCTTAACCGGGACAGACTATGGCTACACCTTC. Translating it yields CASSLTGTDYGYTF.

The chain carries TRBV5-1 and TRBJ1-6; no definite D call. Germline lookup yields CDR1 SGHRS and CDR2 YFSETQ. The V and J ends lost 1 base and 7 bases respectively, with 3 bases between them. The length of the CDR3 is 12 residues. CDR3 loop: CASSLQNSPLHF. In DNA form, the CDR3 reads TGCGCCAGCAGCTTGCAGAATTCACCCCTCCACTTT. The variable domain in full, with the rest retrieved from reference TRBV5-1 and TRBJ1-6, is KAGVTQTPRYLIKTRGQQVTLSCSPISGHRSVSWYQQTPGQGLQFLFEYFSETQRNKGNFPGRFSGRQFSNSRSEMNVSTLELGDSALYLCASSLQNSPLHFGNGTRLTVT.

CDR3 sequence reads: CASSIPGAGLAGYNEQFF. CDR3 nucleotide sequence: TGTGCCAGTAGTATTCCGGGAGCGGGACTAGCGGGGTACAATGAGCAGTTCTTC. The chain carries TRBV19 and TRBJ2-1, with 13 bases aligning to TRBD2. CDR1 LNHDA and CDR2 SQIVND come from the germline V gene (reference sequence). The CDR3 extends over 18 amino acids. Trimming at V came to 3 bases and at J to 4 bases, leaving 9 bases not matched to a gene. The complete variable domain, with remaining parts taken from reference TRBV19 and TRBJ2-1, reads DGGITQSPKYLFRKEGQNVTLSCEQNLNHDAMYWYRQDPGQGLRLIYYSQIVNDFQKGDIAEGYSVSREKKESFPLTVTSAQKNPTAFYLCASSIPGAGLAGYNEQFFGPGTRLTVL.

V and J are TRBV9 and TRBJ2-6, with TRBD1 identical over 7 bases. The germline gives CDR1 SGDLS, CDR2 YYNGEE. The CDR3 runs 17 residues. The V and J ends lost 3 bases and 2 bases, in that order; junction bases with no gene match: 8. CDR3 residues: CASSGYRGRTGANVLTF. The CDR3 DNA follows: TGTGCCAGCAGCGGCTACAGGGGAAGGACTGGGGCCAACGTCCTGACTTTC.

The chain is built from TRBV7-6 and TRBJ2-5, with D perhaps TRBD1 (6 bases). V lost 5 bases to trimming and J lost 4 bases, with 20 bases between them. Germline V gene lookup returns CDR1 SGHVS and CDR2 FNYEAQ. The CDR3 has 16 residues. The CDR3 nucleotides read TGTGCCAGCAGCCGAGGTCCGGGGTGGGGGCGAGAGACCCAGTACTTC. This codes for CASSRGPGWGRETQYF.

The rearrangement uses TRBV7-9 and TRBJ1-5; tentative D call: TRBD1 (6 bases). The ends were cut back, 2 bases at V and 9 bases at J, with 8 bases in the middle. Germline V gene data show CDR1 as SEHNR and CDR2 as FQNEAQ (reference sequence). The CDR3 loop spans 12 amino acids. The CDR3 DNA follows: TGTGCCAGCAGCTTACAGGGGAGGCCCCAGCATTTT. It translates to CASSLQGRPQHF.

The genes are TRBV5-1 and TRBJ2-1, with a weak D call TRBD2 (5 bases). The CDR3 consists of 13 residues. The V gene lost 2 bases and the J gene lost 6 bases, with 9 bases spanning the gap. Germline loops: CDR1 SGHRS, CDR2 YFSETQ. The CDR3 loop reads CASSFLRGNEQFF. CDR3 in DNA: TGCGCCAGCAGCTTCTTACGGGGCAATGAGCAGTTCTTC.

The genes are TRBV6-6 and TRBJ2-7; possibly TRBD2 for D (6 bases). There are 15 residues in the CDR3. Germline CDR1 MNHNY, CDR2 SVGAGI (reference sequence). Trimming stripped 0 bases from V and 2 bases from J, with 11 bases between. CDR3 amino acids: CASSYSASVAYEQYF. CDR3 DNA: TGTGCCAGCAGTTACTCGGCTAGCGTGGCCTACGAGCAGTACTTC.

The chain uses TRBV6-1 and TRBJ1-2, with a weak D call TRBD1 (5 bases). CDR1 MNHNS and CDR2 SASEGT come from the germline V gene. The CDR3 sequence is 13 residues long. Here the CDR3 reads CAVKVAGQGGYTF. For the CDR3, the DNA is TGTGCAGTGAAAGTGGCAGGGCAGGGCGGCTACACCTTC.